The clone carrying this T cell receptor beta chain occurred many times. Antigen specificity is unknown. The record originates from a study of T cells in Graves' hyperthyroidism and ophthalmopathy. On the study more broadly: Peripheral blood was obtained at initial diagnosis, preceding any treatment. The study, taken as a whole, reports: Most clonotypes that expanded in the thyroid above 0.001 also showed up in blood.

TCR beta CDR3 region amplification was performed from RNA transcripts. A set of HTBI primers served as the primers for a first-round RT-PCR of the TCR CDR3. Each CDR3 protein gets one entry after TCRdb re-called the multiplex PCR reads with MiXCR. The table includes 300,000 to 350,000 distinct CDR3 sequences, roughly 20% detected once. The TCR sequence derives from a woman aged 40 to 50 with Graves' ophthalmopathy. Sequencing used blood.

The CDR3 region has the DNA TGTGCCAGCAGCTCTGGAGGGCTCACTGAAGCTTTCTTT. It encodes CASSSGGLTEAFF. The rearrangement uses TRBV11-2 and TRBJ1-1; D not resolved. Looked up from germline, CDR1 is SGHAT and CDR2 is FQNNGV. The V and J ends lost 4 bases and 4 bases respectively, with 10 bases between them. The CDR3 spans 13 residues.